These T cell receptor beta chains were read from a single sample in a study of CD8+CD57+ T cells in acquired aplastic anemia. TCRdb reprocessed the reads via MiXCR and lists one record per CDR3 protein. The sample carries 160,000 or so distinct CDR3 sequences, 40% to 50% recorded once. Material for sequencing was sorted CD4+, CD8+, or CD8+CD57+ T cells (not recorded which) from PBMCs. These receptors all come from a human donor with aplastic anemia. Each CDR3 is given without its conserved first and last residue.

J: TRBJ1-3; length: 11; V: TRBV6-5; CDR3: ASSQTVGNTIY
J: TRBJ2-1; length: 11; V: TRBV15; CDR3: ATSRINGGEQF
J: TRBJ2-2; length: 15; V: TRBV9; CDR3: ASSGTGCQLNTGELF
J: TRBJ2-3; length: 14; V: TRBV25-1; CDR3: ARTPGGQGARITQY
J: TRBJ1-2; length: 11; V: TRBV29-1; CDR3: SVELLKVGGYT
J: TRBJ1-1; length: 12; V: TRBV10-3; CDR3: AISDPQGWTEAF
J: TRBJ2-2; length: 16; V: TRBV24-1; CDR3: ATSDSLGRTGNTGELF
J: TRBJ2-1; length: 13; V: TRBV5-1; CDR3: ASSLGYSEVNEQF
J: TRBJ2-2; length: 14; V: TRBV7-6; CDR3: ASSLASGANTGELF
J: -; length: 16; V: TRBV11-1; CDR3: ASSLVLRIGQITDTQY
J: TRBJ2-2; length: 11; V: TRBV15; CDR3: ATSRLYTGELF
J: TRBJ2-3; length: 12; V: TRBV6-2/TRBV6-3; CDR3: ASRGRENTDTQY
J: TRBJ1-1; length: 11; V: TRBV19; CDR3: ASSISGITEAF
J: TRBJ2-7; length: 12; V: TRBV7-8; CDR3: ASSRDTGFREQY
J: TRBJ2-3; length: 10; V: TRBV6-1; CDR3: ASSTTTDTQY
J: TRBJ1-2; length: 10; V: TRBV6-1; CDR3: ASTNLGGGYT
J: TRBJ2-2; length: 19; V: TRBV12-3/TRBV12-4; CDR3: ASSLGGGTSVTGPLTGELF
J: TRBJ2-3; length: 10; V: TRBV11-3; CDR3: ASSLGSHTQY
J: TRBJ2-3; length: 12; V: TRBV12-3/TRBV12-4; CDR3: ASSRLADTDTQY
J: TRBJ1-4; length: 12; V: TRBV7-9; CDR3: ASSSRTEGEKLF
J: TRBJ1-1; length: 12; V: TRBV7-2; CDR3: ASSLDGPNTEAF
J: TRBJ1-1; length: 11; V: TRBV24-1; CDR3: ATRDSLNTEAF
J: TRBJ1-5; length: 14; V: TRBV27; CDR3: ASRSTPGQVNQPQH
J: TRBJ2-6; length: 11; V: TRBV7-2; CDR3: ASTGTGAYVLT
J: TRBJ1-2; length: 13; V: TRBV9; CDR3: ASSPVLTGGDGYT
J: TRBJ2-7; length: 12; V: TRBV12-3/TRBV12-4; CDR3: ASRHSGTGGEQY
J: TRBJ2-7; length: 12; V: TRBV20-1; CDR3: SARDSGGADEQY
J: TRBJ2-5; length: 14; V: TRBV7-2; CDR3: ASSRQPPGPEETQY
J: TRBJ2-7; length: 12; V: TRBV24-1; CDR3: ASSLQDGTYEQY
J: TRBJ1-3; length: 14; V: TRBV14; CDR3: ASSRQIPLSGNTIY
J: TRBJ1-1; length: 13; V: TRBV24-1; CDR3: ATSDPGQGGTEAF
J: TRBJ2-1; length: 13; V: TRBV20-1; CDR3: SARDTLAGDNEQF
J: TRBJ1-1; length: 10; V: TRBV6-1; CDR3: ASSISNTEAF
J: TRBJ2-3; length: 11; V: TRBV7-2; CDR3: ASSSSAPDTQY
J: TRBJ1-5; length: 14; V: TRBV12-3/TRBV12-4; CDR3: ASSLSGANSNQPQH
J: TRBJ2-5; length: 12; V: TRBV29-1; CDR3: SAGRTGVWETQY
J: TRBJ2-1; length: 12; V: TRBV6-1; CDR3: ASIGIQVPNEQF
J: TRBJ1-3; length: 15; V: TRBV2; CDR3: ASSENLGATAGNTIY
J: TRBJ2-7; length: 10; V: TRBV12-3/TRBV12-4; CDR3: ASSSANYEQY